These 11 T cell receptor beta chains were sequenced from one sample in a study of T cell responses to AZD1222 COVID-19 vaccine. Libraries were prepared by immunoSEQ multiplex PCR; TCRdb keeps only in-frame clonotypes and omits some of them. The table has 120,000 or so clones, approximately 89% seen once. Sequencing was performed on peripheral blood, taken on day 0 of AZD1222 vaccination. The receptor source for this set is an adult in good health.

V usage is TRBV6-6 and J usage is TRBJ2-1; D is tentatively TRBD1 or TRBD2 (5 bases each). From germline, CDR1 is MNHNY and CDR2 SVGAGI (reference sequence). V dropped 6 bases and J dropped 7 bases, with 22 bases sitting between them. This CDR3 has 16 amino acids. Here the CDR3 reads CASRWGEGVGRNEQFF. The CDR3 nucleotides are TGTGCCAGCAGATGGGGAGAAGGGGTAGGAAGGAATGAGCAGTTCTTC.

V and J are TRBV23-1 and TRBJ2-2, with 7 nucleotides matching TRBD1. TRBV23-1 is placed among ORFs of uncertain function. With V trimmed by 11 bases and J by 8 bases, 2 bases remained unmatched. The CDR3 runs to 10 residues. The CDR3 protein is CAPRGGELFF. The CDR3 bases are TGCGCCCCCAGGGGGGGGGAGCTGTTTTTT.

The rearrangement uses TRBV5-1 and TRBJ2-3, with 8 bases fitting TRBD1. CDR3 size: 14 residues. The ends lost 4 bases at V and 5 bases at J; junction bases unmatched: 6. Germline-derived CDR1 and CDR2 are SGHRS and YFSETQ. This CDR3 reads CASSPGQGLDTQYF. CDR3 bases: TGCGCCAGCAGCCCAGGACAGGGATTAGATACGCAGTATTTT.

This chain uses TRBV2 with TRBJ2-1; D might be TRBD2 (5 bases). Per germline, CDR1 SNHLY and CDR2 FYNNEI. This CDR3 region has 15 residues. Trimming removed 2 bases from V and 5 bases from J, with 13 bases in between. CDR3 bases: TGTGCCAGCAGTGAAAGAGGGCTTCGCCACAATGAGCAGTTCTTC. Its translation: CASSERGLRHNEQFF.

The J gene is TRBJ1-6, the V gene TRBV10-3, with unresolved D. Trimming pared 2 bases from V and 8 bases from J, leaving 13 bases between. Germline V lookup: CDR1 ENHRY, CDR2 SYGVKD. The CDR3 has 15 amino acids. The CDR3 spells CAISEGQEDHSPLHF. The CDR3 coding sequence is TGTGCCATCAGTGAGGGGCAGGAAGATCATTCACCCCTCCACTTT.

The CDR3 region has the DNA TGTGCCAGTAGTCCCCATGGGGGTTCGAACACCGGGGAGCTGTTTTTT. Its translation is CASSPHGGSNTGELFF. The chain has TRBV19 and TRBJ2-2, with D possibly being TRBD1 or TRBD2 (5 bases each). The V end lost 5 bases, the J end lost 0 bases, and 13 bases lay between the germline ends. The CDR3 extends over 16 amino acids. From germline, CDR1 is LNHDA and CDR2 SQIVND (reference sequence).

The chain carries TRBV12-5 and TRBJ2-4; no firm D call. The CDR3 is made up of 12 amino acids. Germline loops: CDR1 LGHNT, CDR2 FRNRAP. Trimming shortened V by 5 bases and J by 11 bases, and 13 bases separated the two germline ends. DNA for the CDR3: TGTGCTAGTGGTCCGGATGTTTCTTTTCAGTACTTC. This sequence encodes CASGPDVSFQYF.

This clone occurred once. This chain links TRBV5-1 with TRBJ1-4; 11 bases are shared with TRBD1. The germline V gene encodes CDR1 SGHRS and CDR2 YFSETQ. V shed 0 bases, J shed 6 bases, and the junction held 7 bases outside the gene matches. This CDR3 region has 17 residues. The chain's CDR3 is CASSLAPPGQGDEKLFF. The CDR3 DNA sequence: TGCGCCAGCAGCTTGGCACCCCCGGGACAGGGGGATGAAAAACTGTTTTTT.

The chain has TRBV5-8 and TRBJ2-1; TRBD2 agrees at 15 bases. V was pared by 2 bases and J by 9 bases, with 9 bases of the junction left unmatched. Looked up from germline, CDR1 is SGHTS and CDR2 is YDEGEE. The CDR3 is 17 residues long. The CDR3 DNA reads TGTGCCAGCAGCTTTGCCGGGACTAGCGGGGGGACCACTGAGCAGTTCTTC. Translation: CASSFAGTSGGTTEQFF.

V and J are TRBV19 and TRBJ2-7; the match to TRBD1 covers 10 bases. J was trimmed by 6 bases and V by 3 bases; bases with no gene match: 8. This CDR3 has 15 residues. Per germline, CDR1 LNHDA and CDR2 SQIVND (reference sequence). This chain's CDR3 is CASSIPGQGLSEQYF. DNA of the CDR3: TGTGCCAGTAGTATCCCGGGACAGGGGCTTTCCGAGCAGTACTTC. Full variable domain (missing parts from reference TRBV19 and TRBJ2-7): DGGITQSPKYLFRKEGQNVTLSCEQNLNHDAMYWYRQDPGQGLRLIYYSQIVNDFQKGDIAEGYSVSREKKESFPLTVTSAQKNPTAFYLCASSIPGQGLSEQYFGPGTRLTVT.

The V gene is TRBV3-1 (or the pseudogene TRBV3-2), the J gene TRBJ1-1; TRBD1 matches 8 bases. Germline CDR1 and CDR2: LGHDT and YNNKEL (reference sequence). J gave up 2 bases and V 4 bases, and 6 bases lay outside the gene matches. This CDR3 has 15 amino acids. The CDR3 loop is CASSPGGRFNTEAFF. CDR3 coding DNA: TGTGCCAGCAGCCCAGGGGGCAGATTTAACACTGAAGCTTTCTTT.